This paragraph covers one T cell receptor beta chain sequence. The data were taken from a study of blood T cells in healthy people across ages. The overall study: Per every two T cells, about one barcoded beta molecule was captured by template switching.

For the second PCR, which ran for about 6 to 11 cycles, a sample-barcoded 5' primer and a J-beta primer mix were used. Every cDNA was tagged by a template-switch adaptor with 12 random nucleotides. TCRdb reanalysed the 5' RACE reads using MiXCR and keeps one entry per CDR3 protein. The sample holds about 930,000 distinct CDR3 sequences, 25% to 35% seen once. Trimming pared 5 bases from V and 3 bases from J, leaving 5 bases between. The CDR3 sequence is 12 residues long. Donors ranged from about 6 to 95 years old and were healthy Caucasians in Russia. Separately, the same data were catalogued under a study of T cells of mothers and their children.

This TCR was recovered from a woman aged 40 to 50 in good health. The sequenced sample consisted of blood. V and J are TRBV12-3 or TRBV12-4 and TRBJ1-5; no reliable D call. In DNA form, the CDR3 reads TGTGCCAGCAGTGAAAACAATCAGCCCCAGCATTTT. It translates to CASSENNQPQHF.